The 15 T cell receptor beta chains listed next were all sequenced from one sample in a study of blood T cell repertoires in COVID-19. The repertoire was sequenced with immunoSEQ multiplex PCR; TCRdb's copy has only in-frame clones and lacks some. The sample has roughly 100,000 clones; over 75% are singletons. Material: peripheral blood. The receptors derive from a human donor in a cohort sampled during active or convalescent COVID-19.

The J gene is TRBJ2-7, the V gene TRBV6-1; D uncertain. V was shortened by 6 bases and J by 0 bases, with 6 bases between the two germline ends. Germline V gene data show CDR1 as MNHNS and CDR2 as SASEGT. The CDR3 has 12 amino acids. The CDR3 bases are TGTGCCAGCAGCCCAGTCTCCTACGAGCAGTACTTC. Translated, it gives CASSPVSYEQYF.

V gene TRBV7-6 combines with J gene TRBJ2-2, with 9 bases fitting TRBD1. The CDR3 totals 15 residues. With V trimmed by 5 bases and J by 6 bases, 7 bases remained unmatched. The germline gives CDR1 SGHVS, CDR2 FNYEAQ. The CDR3 nucleotides are TGTGCCAGCAGCCAGGGACAGGGTTTGGCCGGGGAGCTGTTTTTT. Translating gives CASSQGQGLAGELFF.

The chain couples TRBV7-2 to TRBJ2-3; TRBD2 agrees at 11 bases. With V trimmed by 1 base and J by 5 bases, 8 bases remained unmatched. Germline V gene lookup returns CDR1 SGHTA and CDR2 FQGNSA. This CDR3 has 17 amino acids. CDR3 sequence: CASSLGLAGGLGDTQYF. CDR3 DNA: TGTGCCAGCAGCTTAGGGCTAGCGGGGGGACTGGGAGATACGCAGTATTTT.

The chain combines TRBV2 with TRBJ2-1; 7 bases fit TRBD2. The trim removed 4 bases at V and 0 bases at J, leaving 9 bases unmatched. Germline V gives CDR1 SNHLY, CDR2 FYNNEI. The CDR3 is 17 residues long. CDR3 sequence: CASSVGSGVGSYNEQFF. CDR3 in DNA: TGTGCCAGCAGTGTGGGAAGCGGGGTGGGCTCCTACAATGAGCAGTTCTTC.

The rearrangement links TRBV2 to TRBJ2-7; 8 bases are shared with TRBD2. The ends lost 7 bases at V and 1 base at J; junction bases unmatched: 3. The CDR3 totals 13 residues. Germline loops: CDR1 SNHLY, CDR2 FYNNEI. CDR3 nucleotides: TGTGCCAGCAATCGGGGGGGATCCTACGAGCAGTACTTC. Translation: CASNRGGSYEQYF. Filled out from reference TRBV2 and TRBJ2-7, the complete variable domain reads EPEVTQTPSHQVTQMGQEVILRCVPISNHLYFYWYRQILGQKVEFLVSFYNNEISEKSEIFDDQFSVERPDGSNFTLKIRSTKLEDSAMYFCASNRGGSYEQYFGPGTRLTVT.

CDR3 region: CAWSTGSWGYTF. CDR3 DNA: TGTGCCTGGAGTACAGGGTCTTGGGGCTACACCTTC. This chain links TRBV30 with TRBJ1-2, with D perhaps TRBD1 (6 bases). The CDR3 contains 12 residues. The V gene lost 2 bases and the J gene lost 8 bases, with 12 bases spanning the gap. Per the germline V gene, CDR1 is GTSNPN and CDR2 is SVGIG (reference sequence).

V usage is TRBV6-2 or TRBV6-3 and J usage is TRBJ2-5; 8 nucleotides match TRBD2. The junction had 11 bases not matched to a gene; V was cut back by 6 bases and J by 5 bases. Germline CDR1 is MNHEY and CDR2 is SVGEGT. CDR3 length: 15 amino acids. In DNA, the CDR3 is TGTGCCAGCAGCCGGGAGGGGGGGGCTACCGAGACCCAGTACTTC. Protein: CASSREGGATETQYF.

This chain links TRBV24-1 with TRBJ1-1, with D uncertain. V lost 3 bases and J 11 bases, leaving 12 bases between the germline ends. Germline V gene data show CDR1 as KGHDR and CDR2 as SFDVKD. This CDR3 spans 12 amino acids. The CDR3 loop is CATSDPLDGAFF. In DNA form, the CDR3 reads TGTGCCACCAGTGATCCCCTCGACGGGGCTTTCTTT.

The chain uses TRBV28 and TRBJ1-2; D may be TRBD1 (5 bases). The CDR3 runs to 14 residues. Between the trimmed V and J ends, which lost 7 bases and 4 bases, there was a span of 16 bases. Germline assignment: CDR1 MDHEN and CDR2 SYDVKM. The CDR3 DNA follows: TGTGCCAGCACACTCCCGGGGGAACCCTATGGCTACACCTTC. The encoded protein is CASTLPGEPYGYTF.

The rearrangement uses TRBV4-1 and TRBJ1-2; D is possibly TRBD1 (5 bases). With 0 bases removed from V and 4 bases from J, the gap between germline ends came to 12 bases. The CDR3 has 15 amino acids. The germline gives CDR1 MGHRA, CDR2 YSYEKL. The CDR3 reads CASSQERGRIYGYTF. CDR3 DNA: TGCGCCAGCAGCCAAGAAAGGGGTCGGATCTATGGCTACACCTTC.

V usage is TRBV2 and J usage is TRBJ2-4; D ambiguous. V was shortened by 6 bases and J by 9 bases, with 12 bases between the two germline ends. This CDR3 region has 12 residues. Per germline, CDR1 SNHLY and CDR2 FYNNEI. The CDR3, as DNA: TGTGCCAGCAGGAGGCTCCAGTTCATTCAGTACTTC. Translating gives CASRRLQFIQYF.

This chain uses TRBV4-2 with TRBJ2-3, with TRBD1 identical over 7 bases. The CDR3 length is 16 residues. Germline V gene lookup returns CDR1 LGHNA and CDR2 YNFKEQ. The V and J ends lost 3 bases and 2 bases, in that order; junction bases with no gene match: 8. CDR3 nucleotide sequence: TGTGCCAGCAGCCAGGCGACAGGGACCCTCACAGATACGCAGTATTTT. Protein: CASSQATGTLTDTQYF.

The V and J genes are TRBV7-3 and TRBJ2-7, with a weak D call TRBD2 (6 bases). V was shortened by 2 bases and J by 5 bases, with 10 bases between the two germline ends. This CDR3 contains 13 residues. Looked up from germline, CDR1 is SGHTA and CDR2 is FQGTGA. The CDR3 bases are TGTGCCAGCAGCTTACAGGGAGGTGACGAGCAGTACTTC. It is translated as CASSLQGGDEQYF.

The chain uses TRBV6-5 and TRBJ1-1; D possibly corresponds to TRBD1 (5 bases). CDR3 length: 13 amino acids. Germline V CDR1 and CDR2: MNHEY, SVGAGI. V was clipped by 2 bases and J by 5 bases, with 9 bases between them. The CDR3 loop reads CASSYADRTEAFF. DNA for the CDR3: TGTGCCAGCAGTTACGCCGACAGAACTGAAGCTTTCTTT.

The chain couples TRBV19 to TRBJ1-1; weak D call: TRBD1 (5 bases). The CDR3 has 14 residues. Trimming left V 4 bases short and J 5 bases short, with 14 bases between. Per the germline V gene, CDR1 is LNHDA and CDR2 is SQIVND (reference sequence). Here the CDR3 DNA reads TGTGCCAGTAGTAAACTGACAGAGAGGACTGAAGCTTTCTTT. Translating it yields CASSKLTERTEAFF.